Listed below are T cell receptor beta chains from one sample, sequenced in a study of cytomegalovirus exposure and HLA in healthy donors. TCRdb's table, derived via immunoSEQ multiplex PCR, lists solely in-frame clones and lacks some. Among fewer than 200,000 clones listed, approximately 84% were seen once. The sequenced sample was PBMCs. These TCRs come from a woman aged 45 to 65 in good health and CMV-seropositive. Both conserved end residues are part of each CDR3. Fields, in order: V gene, clone size, D gene, J gene, CDR3 protein, CDR3 DNA. The D gene is left open where the match is weak. Clone size, where shown, is once, few, many, or a class for clones that have expanded.

V: TRBV5-1
size: -
D: -
J: TRBJ1-1
CDR3: CASAPSGGNTEAFF
DNA: TGCGCCAGCGCTCCTTCGGGAGGGAACACTGAAGCTTTCTTT

V: TRBV7-2
size: -
D: TRBD1
J: TRBJ1-2
CDR3: CASSLVTGDNYGYTF
DNA: TGTGCCAGCAGCTTAGTGACAGGGGATAACTATGGCTACACCTTC

V: TRBV4-1
size: -
D: -
J: TRBJ2-7
CDR3: CASSHHGQPYEQYF
DNA: TGCGCCAGCAGCCATCATGGACAGCCATACGAGCAGTACTTC

V: TRBV28
size: once
D: TRBD1
J: TRBJ1-1
CDR3: CASSPRDRVKAFF
DNA: TGTGCCAGCAGTCCCCGGGACAGGGTGAAAGCTTTCTTT

V: TRBV6-6
size: -
D: -
J: TRBJ2-7
CDR3: CASSSTWASYEQYF
DNA: TGTGCCAGCAGTTCTACGTGGGCCTCCTACGAGCAGTACTTC

V: TRBV18
size: -
D: -
J: TRBJ2-3
CDR3: CASSPTRAGSTDTQYF
DNA: TGTGCCAGCTCCCCAACTAGGGCGGGAAGCACAGATACGCAGTATTTT

V: TRBV19
size: few
D: -
J: TRBJ1-1
CDR3: CASSAQRLPNTEAFF
DNA: TGTGCCAGTAGTGCCCAGAGACTGCCGAACACTGAAGCTTTCTTT

V: TRBV7-6
size: once
D: TRBD2
J: TRBJ2-1
CDR3: CASSNSKREWTYNEQFF
DNA: TGTGCCAGCAGCAATAGCAAGCGGGAGTGGACCTACAATGAGCAGTTCTTC

V: TRBV4-2
size: -
D: TRBD1
J: TRBJ2-7
CDR3: CASSQSWGQDITYEQYF
DNA: TGTGCCAGCAGCCAGTCTTGGGGACAGGACATAACCTACGAGCAGTACTTC

V: TRBV7-2
size: -
D: TRBD2
J: TRBJ2-7
CDR3: CASSLVRGLADRSYEQYF
DNA: TGTGCCAGCAGCTTAGTAAGGGGACTAGCGGATAGATCCTACGAGCAGTACTTC

V: TRBV7-8
size: -
D: -
J: TRBJ1-1
CDR3: CASSRTGLGTEAFF
DNA: TGTGCCAGCAGTCGCACAGGGCTCGGCACTGAAGCTTTCTTT

V: TRBV19
size: -
D: TRBD1
J: TRBJ2-6
CDR3: CASSSGGAGANVLTF
DNA: TGTGCCAGTAGTTCAGGGGGCGCTGGGGCCAACGTCCTGACTTTC

V: TRBV6-4
size: once
D: -
J: TRBJ2-2
CDR3: CASSDLTGELFF
DNA: TGTGCCAGCAGTGACCTCACCGGGGAGCTGTTTTTT

V: TRBV25-1
size: few
D: -
J: TRBJ2-3
CDR3: CASLSPGGTDTQYF
DNA: TGTGCCAGCCTAAGCCCAGGGGGCACAGATACGCAGTATTTT

V: TRBV6-1
size: -
D: TRBD2
J: TRBJ2-1
CDR3: CASSFEAGGPNEQFF
DNA: TGTGCCAGCAGTTTCGAGGCGGGGGGGCCGAATGAGCAGTTCTTC

V: TRBV7-2
size: -
D: -
J: TRBJ1-1
CDR3: CASSPTGVSEAFF
DNA: TGTGCCAGCAGCCCCACGGGAGTATCTGAAGCTTTCTTT

V: TRBV10-3
size: -
D: -
J: TRBJ1-2
CDR3: CAISPTPAGQIGYGYTF
DNA: TGTGCCATCAGCCCCACCCCGGCAGGGCAGATCGGCTATGGCTACACCTTC

V: TRBV19
size: few
D: -
J: TRBJ1-1
CDR3: CASRNRARENTEAFF
DNA: TGTGCCAGTAGAAACAGGGCAAGGGAGAACACTGAAGCTTTCTTT

V: TRBV19
size: -
D: TRBD1
J: TRBJ2-7
CDR3: CATSGTGGHYEQYF
DNA: TGTGCCACTTCCGGGACAGGGGGCCACTACGAGCAGTACTTC

V: TRBV19
size: -
D: -
J: TRBJ1-5
CDR3: CASSMGTLPYSNQPQHF
DNA: TGTGCCAGTAGTATGGGGACACTCCCCTATAGCAATCAGCCCCAGCATTTT

V: TRBV6-1
size: -
D: -
J: TRBJ1-2
CDR3: CASSGGDYGYTF
DNA: TGTGCCAGCAGTGGGGGGGACTATGGCTACACCTTC

V: TRBV18
size: -
D: -
J: TRBJ1-5
CDR3: CASPSPRGDSNQPQHF
DNA: TGTGCCAGCCCATCCCCCCGGGGGGATAGCAATCAGCCCCAGCATTTT

V: TRBV7-9
size: -
D: -
J: TRBJ2-7
CDR3: CASSLVVAAYEQYF
DNA: TGTGCCAGCAGCTTAGTGGTAGCGGCCTACGAGCAGTACTTC

V: TRBV18
size: -
D: TRBD1
J: TRBJ1-4
CDR3: CASSPPGQGNEKLFF
DNA: TGTGCCAGCTCACCACCGGGACAGGGTAATGAAAAACTGTTTTTT

V: TRBV19
size: -
D: -
J: TRBJ2-5
CDR3: CASSIGGPRQTQYF
DNA: TGTGCCAGTAGTATAGGGGGGCCCCGGCAGACCCAGTACTTC

V: TRBV7-8
size: -
D: TRBD2
J: TRBJ2-6
CDR3: CASSLLIYRGGTSGANVLTF
DNA: TGTGCCAGCAGCTTGTTAATTTACCGGGGGGGAACTTCTGGGGCCAACGTCCTGACTTTC

V: TRBV5-1
size: -
D: -
J: TRBJ1-1
CDR3: CASSLLQGRNTEAFF
DNA: TGCGCCAGCAGCTTACTTCAGGGTCGGAACACTGAAGCTTTCTTT

V: TRBV7-9
size: -
D: -
J: TRBJ1-3
CDR3: CSSSLDRSSGNTIYF
DNA: TGTTCCAGCAGCTTAGACAGGAGCTCTGGAAACACCATATATTTT

V: TRBV11-2
size: -
D: -
J: TRBJ2-7
CDR3: CASSLLSYEQYF
DNA: TGTGCCAGCAGCTTATTATCCTACGAGCAGTACTTC

V: TRBV2
size: -
D: TRBD1
J: TRBJ1-2
CDR3: CASSAQQGWDGYTF
DNA: TGTGCCAGCAGTGCCCAACAGGGGTGGGATGGCTACACCTTC

V: TRBV4-2
size: -
D: -
J: TRBJ2-1
CDR3: CASSQELASPSYNEQFF
DNA: TGTGCCAGCAGCCAAGAACTAGCCTCACCTTCCTACAATGAGCAGTTCTTC

V: TRBV7-6
size: few
D: TRBD2
J: TRBJ2-7
CDR3: CASSLLAGGSLYEQYF
DNA: TGTGCCAGCAGCTTATTGGCGGGAGGCTCCCTCTACGAGCAGTACTTC

V: TRBV7-8
size: once
D: TRBD1
J: TRBJ2-2
CDR3: CASSLRDRGTGELFF
DNA: TGTGCCAGCAGCCTGCGGGACAGGGGGACCGGGGAGCTGTTTTTT

V: TRBV30
size: -
D: TRBD1
J: TRBJ2-4
CDR3: CAWATGSKNIQYF
DNA: TGTGCCTGGGCGACAGGGTCCAAAAACATTCAGTACTTC

V: TRBV19
size: -
D: -
J: TRBJ1-1
CDR3: CASKGGKYIGHLNTEAFF
DNA: TGTGCCAGTAAGGGAGGGAAATATATCGGACATTTGAACACTGAAGCTTTCTTT

V: TRBV28
size: -
D: -
J: TRBJ2-7
CDR3: CASTQRGLGGEQYF
DNA: TGTGCCAGCACCCAGAGGGGGTTAGGGGGCGAGCAGTACTTC

V: TRBV10-3
size: -
D: -
J: TRBJ2-5
CDR3: CAISESRVGRETQYF
DNA: TGTGCCATCAGTGAGTCGAGAGTGGGGCGGGAGACCCAGTACTTC

V: TRBV30
size: -
D: -
J: TRBJ1-2
CDR3: CACPHPYTGLGGYTF
DNA: TGTGCCTGCCCTCACCCGTATACAGGTTTGGGCGGCTACACCTTC

V: TRBV6-5
size: -
D: -
J: TRBJ2-7
CDR3: CASSYPSLGMAEQYF
DNA: TGTGCCAGCAGTTACCCCTCCCTAGGTATGGCCGAGCAGTACTTC

V: TRBV5-1
size: few
D: -
J: TRBJ2-5
CDR3: CASSPGGTAQETQYF
DNA: TGCGCCAGCAGCCCTGGAGGCACGGCTCAAGAGACCCAGTACTTC

V: TRBV15
size: -
D: -
J: TRBJ1-5
CDR3: CATSRDRNSNQPQHF
DNA: TGTGCCACCAGCAGAGACAGGAATAGCAATCAGCCCCAGCATTTT

V: TRBV5-1
size: -
D: -
J: TRBJ1-2
CDR3: CASSVRERYGYTF
DNA: TGCGCCAGCAGTGTGAGGGAGAGGTATGGCTACACCTTC